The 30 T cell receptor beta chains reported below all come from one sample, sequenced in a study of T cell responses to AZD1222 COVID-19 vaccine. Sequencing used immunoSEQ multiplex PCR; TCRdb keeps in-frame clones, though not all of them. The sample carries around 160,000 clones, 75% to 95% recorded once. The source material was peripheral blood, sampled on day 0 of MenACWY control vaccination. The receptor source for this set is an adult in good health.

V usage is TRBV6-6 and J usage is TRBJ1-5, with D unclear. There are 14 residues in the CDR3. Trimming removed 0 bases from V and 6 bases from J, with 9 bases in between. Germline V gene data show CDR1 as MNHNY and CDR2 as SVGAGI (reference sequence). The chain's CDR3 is CASSYSRGSQPQHF. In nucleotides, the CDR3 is TGTGCCAGCAGTTACTCGCGGGGAAGTCAGCCCCAGCATTTT.

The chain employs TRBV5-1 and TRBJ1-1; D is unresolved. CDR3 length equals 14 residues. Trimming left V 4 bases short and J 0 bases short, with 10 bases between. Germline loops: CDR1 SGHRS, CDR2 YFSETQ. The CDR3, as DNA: TGCGCCAGCAGCGGAACAGTTATGAACACTGAAGCTTTCTTT. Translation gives CASSGTVMNTEAFF.

This CDR3 reads CASRSQPNLYNEQFF. For the CDR3, the DNA is TGTGCCAGCCGCAGTCAACCCAACCTTTACAATGAGCAGTTCTTC. The J gene is TRBJ2-1, the V gene TRBV6-4; no firm D call. Germline V gene lookup returns CDR1 MRHNA and CDR2 SNTAGT. The CDR3 sequence is 15 residues long. V lost 8 bases and J 4 bases, leaving 18 bases between the germline ends.

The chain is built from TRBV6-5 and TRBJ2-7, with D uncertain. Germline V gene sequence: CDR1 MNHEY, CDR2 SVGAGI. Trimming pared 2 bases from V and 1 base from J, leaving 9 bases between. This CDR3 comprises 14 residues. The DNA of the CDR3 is TGTGCCAGCAGTTACCGACCCTTTTCCTACGAGCAGTACTTC. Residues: CASSYRPFSYEQYF.

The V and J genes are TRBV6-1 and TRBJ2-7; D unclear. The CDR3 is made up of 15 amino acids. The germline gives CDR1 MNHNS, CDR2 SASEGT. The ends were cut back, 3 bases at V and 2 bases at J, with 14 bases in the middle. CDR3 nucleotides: TGTGCCAGCAGTGAGCGGTATGCAGTCGCCTACGAGCAGTACTTC. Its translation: CASSERYAVAYEQYF.

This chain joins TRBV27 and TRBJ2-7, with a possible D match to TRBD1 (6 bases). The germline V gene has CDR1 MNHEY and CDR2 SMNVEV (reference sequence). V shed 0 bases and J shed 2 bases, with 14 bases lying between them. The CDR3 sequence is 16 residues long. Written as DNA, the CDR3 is TGTGCCAGCAGTTTATCCATTGGGACATCCCCCTACGAGCAGTACTTC. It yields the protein CASSLSIGTSPYEQYF.

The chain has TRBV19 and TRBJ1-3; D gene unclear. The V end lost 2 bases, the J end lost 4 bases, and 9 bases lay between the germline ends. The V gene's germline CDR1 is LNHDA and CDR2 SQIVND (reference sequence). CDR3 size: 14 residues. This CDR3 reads CASSITADGNTIYF. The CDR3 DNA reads TGTGCCAGTAGTATAACGGCAGACGGAAACACCATATATTTT.

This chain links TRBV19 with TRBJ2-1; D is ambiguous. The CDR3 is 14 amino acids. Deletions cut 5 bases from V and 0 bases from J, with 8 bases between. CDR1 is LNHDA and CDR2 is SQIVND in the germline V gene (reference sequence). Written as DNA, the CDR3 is TGTGCCAGTAGTTTACAGAGCTCCTACAATGAGCAGTTCTTC. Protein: CASSLQSSYNEQFF.

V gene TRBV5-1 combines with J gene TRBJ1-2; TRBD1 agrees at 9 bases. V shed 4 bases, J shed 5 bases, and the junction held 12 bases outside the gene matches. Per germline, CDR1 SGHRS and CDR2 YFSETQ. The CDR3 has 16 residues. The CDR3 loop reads CASSPQVTGGAYGYTF. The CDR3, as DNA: TGCGCCAGCAGCCCTCAGGTCACAGGGGGCGCATATGGCTACACCTTC.

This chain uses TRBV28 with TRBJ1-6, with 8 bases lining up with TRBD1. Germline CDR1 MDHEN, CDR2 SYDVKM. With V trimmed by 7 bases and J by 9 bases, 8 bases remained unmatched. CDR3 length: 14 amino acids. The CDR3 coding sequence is TGTGCCAGCACCTCCGGACAGGGTGGTTCACCCCTCCACTTT. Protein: CASTSGQGGSPLHF. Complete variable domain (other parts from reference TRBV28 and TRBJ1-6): DVKVTQSSRYLVKRTGEKVFLECVQDMDHENMFWYRQDPGLGLRLIYFSYDVKMKEKGDIPEGYSVSREKKERFSLILESASTNQTSMYLCASTSGQGGSPLHFGNGTRLTVT.

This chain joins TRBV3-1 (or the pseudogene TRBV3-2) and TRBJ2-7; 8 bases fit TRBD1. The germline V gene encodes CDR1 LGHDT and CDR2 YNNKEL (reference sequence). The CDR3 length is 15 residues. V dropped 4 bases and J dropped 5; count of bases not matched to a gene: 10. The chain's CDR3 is CASSPLAGGINEQYF. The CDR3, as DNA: TGTGCCAGCAGCCCTCTGGCAGGGGGCATCAACGAGCAGTACTTC.

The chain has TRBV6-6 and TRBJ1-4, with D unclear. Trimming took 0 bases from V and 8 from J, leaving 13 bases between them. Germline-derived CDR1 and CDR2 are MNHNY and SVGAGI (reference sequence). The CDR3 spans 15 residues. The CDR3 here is CASSYSLRSGEKLFF. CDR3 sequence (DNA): TGTGCCAGCAGTTACTCCTTGAGGAGTGGGGAAAAACTGTTTTTT.

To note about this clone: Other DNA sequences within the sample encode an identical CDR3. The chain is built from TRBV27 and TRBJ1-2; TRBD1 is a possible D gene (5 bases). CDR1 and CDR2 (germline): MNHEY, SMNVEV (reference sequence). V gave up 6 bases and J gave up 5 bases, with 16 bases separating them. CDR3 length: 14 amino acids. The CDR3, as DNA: TGTGCCAGCAGCCCCGGGGGAGGGCGGTATGGCTACACCTTC. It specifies CASSPGGGRYGYTF.

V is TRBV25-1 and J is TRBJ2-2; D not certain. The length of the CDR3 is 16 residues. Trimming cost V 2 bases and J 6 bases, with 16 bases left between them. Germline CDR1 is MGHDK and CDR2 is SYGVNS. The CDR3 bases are TGTGCCAGCAGTGAAGGGTCGAGCCGGATATCCGGGGAGCTGTTTTTT. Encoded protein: CASSEGSSRISGELFF.

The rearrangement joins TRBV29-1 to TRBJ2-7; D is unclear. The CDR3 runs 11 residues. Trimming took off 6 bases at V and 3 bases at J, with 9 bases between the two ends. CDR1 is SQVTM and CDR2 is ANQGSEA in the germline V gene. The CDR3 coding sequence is TGCAGCGTGGGGAAGGGCTACGAGCAGTACTTC. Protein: CSVGKGYEQYF.

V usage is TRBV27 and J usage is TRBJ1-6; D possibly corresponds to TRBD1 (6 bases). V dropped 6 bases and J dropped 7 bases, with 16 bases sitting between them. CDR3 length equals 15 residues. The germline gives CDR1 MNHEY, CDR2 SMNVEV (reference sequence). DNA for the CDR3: TGTGCCAGCAGAAGGGGGGGGCAGGGGAATTCACCCCTCCACTTT. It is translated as CASRRGGQGNSPLHF.

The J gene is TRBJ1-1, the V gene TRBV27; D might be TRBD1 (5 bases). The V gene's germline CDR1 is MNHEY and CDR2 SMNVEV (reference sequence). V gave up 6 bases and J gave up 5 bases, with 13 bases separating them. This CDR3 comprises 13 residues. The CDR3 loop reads CASSLSTGTEAFF. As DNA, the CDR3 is TGTGCCAGCAGCCTATCTACAGGAACTGAAGCTTTCTTT.

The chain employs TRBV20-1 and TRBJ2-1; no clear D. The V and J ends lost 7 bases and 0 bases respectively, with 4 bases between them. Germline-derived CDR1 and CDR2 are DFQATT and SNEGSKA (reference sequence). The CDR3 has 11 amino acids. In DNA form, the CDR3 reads TGCAGTGAGAGCTCCTACAATGAGCAGTTCTTC. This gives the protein CSESSYNEQFF.

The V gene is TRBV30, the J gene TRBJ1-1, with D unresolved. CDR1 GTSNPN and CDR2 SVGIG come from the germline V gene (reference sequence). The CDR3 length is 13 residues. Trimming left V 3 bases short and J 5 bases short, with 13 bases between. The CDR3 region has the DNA TGTGCCTGGAGCGCTTACATTCGGACTGAAGCTTTCTTT. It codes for CAWSAYIRTEAFF.

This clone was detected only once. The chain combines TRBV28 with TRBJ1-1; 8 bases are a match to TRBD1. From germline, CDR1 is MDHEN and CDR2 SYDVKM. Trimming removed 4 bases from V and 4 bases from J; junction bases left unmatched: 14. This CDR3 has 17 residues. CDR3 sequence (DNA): TGTGCCAGCAGTTCAGGGGGCGGGGGATCCTGGAGCACTGAAGCTTTCTTT. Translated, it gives CASSSGGGGSWSTEAFF.

The DNA of the CDR3 is TGTGCCAGCAGCTATATGACGGGCTCCTACGAGCAGTACTTC. Its translation is CASSYMTGSYEQYF. The genes are TRBV5-6 and TRBJ2-7; D not resolved. The CDR3 covers 14 residues. V shed 3 bases and J shed 0 bases, with 10 bases lying between them. The germline gives CDR1 SGHDT, CDR2 YYEEEE.

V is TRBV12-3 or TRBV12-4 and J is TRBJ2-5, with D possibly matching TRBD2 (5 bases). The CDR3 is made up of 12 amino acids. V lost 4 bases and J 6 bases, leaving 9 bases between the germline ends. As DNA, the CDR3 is TGTGCCAGCAGTTCTGACGGGAAGACCCAGTACTTC. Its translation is CASSSDGKTQYF.

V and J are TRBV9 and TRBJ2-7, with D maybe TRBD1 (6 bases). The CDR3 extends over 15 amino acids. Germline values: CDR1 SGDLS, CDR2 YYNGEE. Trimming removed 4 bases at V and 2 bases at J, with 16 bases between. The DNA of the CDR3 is TGTGCCAGCAGCCCCTTTTGGGGGCCGACCTACGAGCAGTACTTC. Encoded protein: CASSPFWGPTYEQYF.

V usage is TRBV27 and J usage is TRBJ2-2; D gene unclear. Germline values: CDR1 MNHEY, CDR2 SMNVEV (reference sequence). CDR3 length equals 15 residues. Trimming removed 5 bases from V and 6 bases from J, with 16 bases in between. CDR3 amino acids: CASSSPLWVPGELFF. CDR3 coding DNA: TGTGCCAGCAGTAGCCCCCTATGGGTTCCCGGGGAGCTGTTTTTT.

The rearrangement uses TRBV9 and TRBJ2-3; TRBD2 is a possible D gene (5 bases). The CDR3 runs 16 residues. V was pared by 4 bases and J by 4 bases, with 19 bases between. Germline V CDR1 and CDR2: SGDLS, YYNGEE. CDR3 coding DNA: TGTGCCAGCAGCCCCATCCTTGGGGTAGCGTCAGATACGCAGTATTTT. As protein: CASSPILGVASDTQYF.

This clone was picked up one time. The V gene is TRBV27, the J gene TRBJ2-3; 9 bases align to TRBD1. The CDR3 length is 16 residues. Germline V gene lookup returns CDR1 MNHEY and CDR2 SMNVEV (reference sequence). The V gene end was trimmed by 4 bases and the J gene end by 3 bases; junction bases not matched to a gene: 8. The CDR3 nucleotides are TGTGCCAGCAGTTATAGGGACAGGGTAGGGACAGATACGCAGTATTTT. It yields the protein CASSYRDRVGTDTQYF.

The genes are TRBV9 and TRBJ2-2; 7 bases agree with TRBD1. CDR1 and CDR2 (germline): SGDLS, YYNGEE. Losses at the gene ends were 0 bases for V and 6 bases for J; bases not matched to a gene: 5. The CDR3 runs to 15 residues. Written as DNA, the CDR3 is TGTGCCAGCAGCGTAGGGGGACAGAGCGCCGGGGAGCTGTTTTTT. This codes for CASSVGGQSAGELFF. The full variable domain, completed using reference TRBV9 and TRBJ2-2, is DSGVTQTPKHLITATGQRVTLRCSPRSGDLSVYWYQQSLDQGLQFLIQYYNGEERAKGNILERFSAQQFPDLHSELNLSSLELGDSALYFCASSVGGQSAGELFFGEGSRLTVL.

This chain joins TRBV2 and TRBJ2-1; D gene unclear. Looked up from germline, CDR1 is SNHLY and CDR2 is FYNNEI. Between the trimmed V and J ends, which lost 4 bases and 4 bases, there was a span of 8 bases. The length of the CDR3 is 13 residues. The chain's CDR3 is CASSVQPYNEQFF. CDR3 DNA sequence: TGTGCCAGCAGTGTCCAACCATACAATGAGCAGTTCTTC.

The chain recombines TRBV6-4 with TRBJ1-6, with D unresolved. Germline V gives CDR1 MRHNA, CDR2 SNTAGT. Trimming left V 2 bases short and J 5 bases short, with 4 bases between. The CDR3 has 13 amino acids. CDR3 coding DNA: TGTGCCAGCAGTGACGGGAATAATTCACCCCTCCACTTT. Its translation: CASSDGNNSPLHF.

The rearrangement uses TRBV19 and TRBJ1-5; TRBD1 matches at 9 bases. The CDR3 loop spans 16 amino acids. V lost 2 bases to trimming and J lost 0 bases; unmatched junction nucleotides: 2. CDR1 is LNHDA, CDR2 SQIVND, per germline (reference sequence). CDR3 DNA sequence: TGTGCCAGTAGTATAACAGGGGGCTATAGCAATCAGCCCCAGCATTTT. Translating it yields CASSITGGYSNQPQHF.